This T cell receptor (beta chain) was found in a study of cytotoxic CD8 clonotypes in ibrutinib-treated CLL. For the study at large: Collecting the response samples happened after a median roughly eleven months of treatment, with a range of 6 to 36.

Findings of the study overall: A rise in clonality was seen at ibrutinib response, and a fall back toward baseline was seen at progression.

A note on this clone: Antigen: not known.

V lost 4 bases to trimming and J lost 4 bases; unmatched junction nucleotides: 7. This CDR3 spans 16 amino acids. Per the germline V gene, CDR1 is MNHEY and CDR2 is SVGAGI. Profiling relied on immunoSEQ multiplex PCR, and the TCRdb table lists in-frame clones only, not all of them. The sample has fewer than 80,000 clones; approximately 57% are singletons. This chain uses TRBV6-5 with TRBJ1-1; the match to TRBD1 covers 12 bases. This sample comprised PBMCs, obtained after 12 months of ibrutinib treatment. This sequence was found in a human donor with chronic lymphocytic leukemia. The CDR3 loop is CASSFTGTGGGTEAFF. The CDR3 coding sequence is TGTGCCAGCAGTTTCACCGGGACAGGGGGCGGCACTGAAGCTTTCTTT.